Reported below is one T cell receptor beta chain. Antigen unknown. This specimen comes from a study of OX40 agonist ivuxolimab in advanced cancers. Study-level background: The study enrolled dose-escalation patients with hepatocellular carcinoma, melanoma, renal cell or head and neck cancer. Having had anti-PD-1, anti-PD-L1 or anti-CTLA-4 therapy before was allowed, and around 44% had some. The study, taken as a whole, reports: Certain nonresponding patients likewise had low normalized T-cell clonal expansion.

At cycle 4 day 1, cycle 7 day 1, and baseline, blood was sampled. The repertoire was sequenced with immunoSEQ multiplex PCR; TCRdb's copy has only in-frame clones and lacks some. Of 150,000 to 190,000 clones listed, roughly 94% are singletons. The sample in question was CD4+ or CD8+ T cells sorted from blood, obtained in a trial of the OX40 agonist ivuxolimab. The sequence came from an adult with an advanced solid tumor such as melanoma, head and neck, liver or kidney cancer.

Written as DNA, the CDR3 is TGTGCCAGCAGTATAGACCGGGGGGCGAGATCCTACGAGCAGTACTTC. Amino acid sequence: CASSIDRGARSYEQYF. The V gene is TRBV28, the J gene TRBJ2-7, with D tentatively TRBD2 (7 bases). The length of the CDR3 is 16 residues. CDR1 is MDHEN, CDR2 SYDVKM, per germline. V was shortened by 5 bases and J by 1 base, with 18 bases between the two germline ends.